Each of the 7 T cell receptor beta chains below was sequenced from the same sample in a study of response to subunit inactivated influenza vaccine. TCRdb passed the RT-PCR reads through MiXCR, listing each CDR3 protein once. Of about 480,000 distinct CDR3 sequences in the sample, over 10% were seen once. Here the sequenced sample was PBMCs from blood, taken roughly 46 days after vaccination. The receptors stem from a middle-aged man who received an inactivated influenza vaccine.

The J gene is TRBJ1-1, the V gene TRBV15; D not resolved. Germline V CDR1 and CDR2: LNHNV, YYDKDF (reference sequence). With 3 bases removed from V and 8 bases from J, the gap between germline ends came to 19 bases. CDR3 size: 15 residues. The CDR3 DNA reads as TGTGCCACCAGCAGTCGCCAACGAAGACTGGAAGAAGCTTTCTTT. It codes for CATSSRQRRLEEAFF.

In DNA form, the CDR3 reads TGCGCCAGCGGCGACAGGGGCTACCTAAGCTCTGGGGCCAACGTCCTGACTTTC. Residues: CASGDRGYLSSGANVLTF. This chain connects TRBV5-1 to TRBJ2-6; TRBD1 matches at 8 bases. Germline trimming cut 7 bases from V and 0 bases from J; bases unmatched to any gene: 12. The CDR3 consists of 18 residues. The V gene's germline CDR1 is SGHRS and CDR2 YFSETQ.

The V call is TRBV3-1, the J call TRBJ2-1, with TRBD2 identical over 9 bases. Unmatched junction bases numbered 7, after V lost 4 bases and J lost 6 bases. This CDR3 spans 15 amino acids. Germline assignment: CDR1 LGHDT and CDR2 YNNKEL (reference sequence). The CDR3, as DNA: TGTGCCAGCAGCCCCCGACTAGCGGTTCTCAATGAGCAGTTCTTC. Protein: CASSPRLAVLNEQFF.

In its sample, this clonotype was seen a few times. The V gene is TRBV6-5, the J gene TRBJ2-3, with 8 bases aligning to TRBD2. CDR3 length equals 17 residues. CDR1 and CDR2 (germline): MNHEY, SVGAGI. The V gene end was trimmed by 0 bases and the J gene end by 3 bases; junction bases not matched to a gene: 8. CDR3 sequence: CASSYSMGAGGTDTQYF. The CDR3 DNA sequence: TGTGCCAGCAGTTACTCCATGGGTGCGGGAGGAACAGATACGCAGTATTTT.

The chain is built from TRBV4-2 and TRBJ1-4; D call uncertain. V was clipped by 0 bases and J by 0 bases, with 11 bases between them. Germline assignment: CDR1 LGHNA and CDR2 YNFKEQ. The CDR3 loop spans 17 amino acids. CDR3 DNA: TGTGCCAGCAGCCAAGAATACCAGGCTGCAACTAATGAAAAACTGTTTTTT. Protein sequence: CASSQEYQAATNEKLFF.

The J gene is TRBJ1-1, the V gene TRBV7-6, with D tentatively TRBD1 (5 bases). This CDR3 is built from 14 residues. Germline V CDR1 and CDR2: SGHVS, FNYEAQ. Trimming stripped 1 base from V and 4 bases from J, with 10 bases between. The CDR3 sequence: CASSLGSGFTEAFF. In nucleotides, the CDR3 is TGTGCCAGCAGCTTAGGTTCAGGGTTCACTGAAGCTTTCTTT. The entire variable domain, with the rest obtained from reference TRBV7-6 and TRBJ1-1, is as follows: GAGVSQSPRYKVTKRGQDVALRCDPISGHVSLYWYRQALGQGPEFLTYFNYEAQQDKSGLPNDRFSAERPEGSISTLTIQRTEQRDSAMYRCASSLGSGFTEAFFGQGTRLTVV.

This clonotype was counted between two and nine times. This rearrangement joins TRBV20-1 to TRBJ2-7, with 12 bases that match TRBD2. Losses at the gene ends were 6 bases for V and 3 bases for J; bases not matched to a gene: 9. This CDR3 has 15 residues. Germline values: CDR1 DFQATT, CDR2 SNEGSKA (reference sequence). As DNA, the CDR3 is TGCAGTGCGGACGGACTAGCGGGAACTATCTACGAGCAGTACTTC. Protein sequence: CSADGLAGTIYEQYF.